This TCR beta chain was found in a study of control samples from healthy donors and cancer patients. The data were produced by immunoSEQ multiplex PCR, yet TCRdb's version contains in-frame clones alone and is incomplete. The sample lists roughly 200,000 clones; roughly 94% were seen once. Trimming left V 4 bases short and J 0 bases short, with 16 bases between. This CDR3 region has 17 residues. Germline lookup yields CDR1 SGHDN and CDR2 FVKESK. The rearrangement uses TRBV14 and TRBJ2-4; D might be TRBD2 (5 bases). The material sequenced was blood. The clonotype comes from a man between 45 and 60 years old in good health. The CDR3 coding sequence is TGTGCCAGCAGCCCCCTGAGGGCCGCGTCAGCCAAAAACATTCAGTACTTC. Protein sequence: CASSPLRAASAKNIQYF.